This TCR beta chain emerged from a study of T cell responses to AZD1222 COVID-19 vaccine. Findings of the study overall: At 160-218 and 743-854, vaccine-associated CD4 TCRs were dominant, and they spanned spike. Recipients of AZD1222 seropositive at baseline numbered only 5 to 7. The peak T cell response came first, and repertoires were sampled only after it.

In the case of this clone: Its antigen is still unknown.

V was pared by 2 bases and J by 4 bases, with 8 bases between. The CDR3 runs 13 residues. Germline V gives CDR1 MNHEY, CDR2 SMNVEV (reference sequence). Data came from immunoSEQ multiplex PCR; TCRdb stores just in-frame clones and leaves some out. The data show more than 100,000 clones, with about 92% seen just once and more than 13% held by the top ten. Sequences were derived from peripheral blood, sampled on day 0 of AZD1222 vaccination. The chain combines TRBV27 with TRBJ1-2; D not resolved. The TCR sequence derives from an adult in good health. CDR3 amino acids: CASSLGIGYGYTF. The CDR3 nucleotides are TGTGCCAGCAGTTTAGGGATAGGCTATGGCTACACCTTC.